The next 20 T cell receptor beta chains were all read from a single sample in a study of Graves' ophthalmopathy and Graves' hyperthyroidism. RNA transcripts provided the template for amplifying TCR beta CDR3 regions. RT-PCR with HTBI primers came first, then second-round multiplex PCR. TCRdb fed the multiplex PCR reads into MiXCR, producing one record per CDR3 protein. The repertoire holds some 410,000 distinct CDR3 sequences, around 21% seen once, with 2.5% to 3.5% in the top ten. What was sequenced was peripheral blood. The receptors originated from a woman younger than 35 with stable Graves' hyperthyroidism.

This clonotype was observed many times. The J gene is TRBJ1-2, the V gene TRBV5-6; tentative D call: TRBD1 (5 bases). Trimming stripped 5 bases from V and 0 bases from J, with 11 bases between. The length of the CDR3 is 14 residues. Germline V gene data show CDR1 as SGHDT and CDR2 as YYEEEE. The CDR3 DNA sequence: TGTGCCAGCAGTTGGGACCGCTCTAACTATGGCTACACCTTC. Translating gives CASSWDRSNYGYTF.

The table lists this clonotype with many counts. This sequence joins TRBV6-5 and TRBJ1-5; D remains ambiguous. The CDR3 runs to 16 residues. The germline V gene encodes CDR1 MNHEY and CDR2 SVGAGI. The V gene lost 6 bases and the J gene lost 0 bases, with 15 bases spanning the gap. DNA for the CDR3: TGTGCCAGCAGCCCACTGGGCGAGGCTAGCAATCAGCCCCAGCATTTT. As protein: CASSPLGEASNQPQHF.

This clonotype was found many times. The V gene is TRBV6-2 or TRBV6-3, the J gene TRBJ2-5, with 10 nucleotides matching TRBD2. Trimming cost V 0 bases and J 5 bases; bases outside gene matches: 15. The germline V gene has CDR1 MNHEY and CDR2 SVGEGT. This CDR3 spans 19 amino acids. The CDR3 nucleotides are TGTGCCAGCAGTTACTCTTCTAGCGGGGGTAGATACGGGAGGGAGACCCAGTACTTC. Translation gives CASSYSSSGGRYGRETQYF.

This chain joins TRBV7-2 and TRBJ2-7, with 9 bases identical to TRBD2. In germline, CDR1 is SGHTA, CDR2 FQGNSA. V lost 6 bases to trimming and J lost 2 bases; unmatched junction nucleotides: 2. This CDR3 has 13 amino acids. CDR3 sequence: CASRGLAPYEQYF. For the CDR3, the DNA is TGTGCCAGCAGGGGACTAGCTCCCTACGAGCAGTACTTC.

This clonotype occurred many times. CDR3 in DNA: TGTGCCAGCAGTTACGGGAATCAGCCCCAGCATTTT. This sequence encodes CASSYGNQPQHF. This chain joins TRBV6-2 or TRBV6-3 and TRBJ1-5; no clear D gene. The CDR3 extends over 12 amino acids. Germline lookup yields CDR1 MNHEY and CDR2 SVGEGT. V was cut by 2 bases and J by 4 bases, with 3 bases left in between.

This clonotype was counted at least ten times. The CDR3 DNA is TGTGCCACCAGCACAGGACGAGGCTCCTACGAGCAGTACTTC. This sequence encodes CATSTGRGSYEQYF. The chain carries TRBV15 and TRBJ2-7, with D hard to call. V lost 4 bases and J lost 0, with 10 bases in between. The CDR3 consists of 14 residues. Germline CDR1 is LNHNV and CDR2 is YYDKDF (reference sequence).

This chain links TRBV27 with TRBJ2-7, with 13 bases lining up with TRBD2. Trimming took 5 bases from V and 1 from J; bases not matched to a gene: 14. Germline V gives CDR1 MNHEY, CDR2 SMNVEV (reference sequence). The CDR3 totals 19 residues. The CDR3, as DNA: TGTGCCAGCAGTCCGCATCCCGGACTAGCGGGGGCCCCATCCTACGAGCAGTACTTC. Protein: CASSPHPGLAGAPSYEQYF.

The chain has TRBV6-5 and TRBJ2-7; perhaps TRBD1 as D (6 bases). CDR1 and CDR2 (germline): MNHEY, SVGAGI. The CDR3 totals 13 residues. Trimming shortened V by 5 bases and J by 5 bases, and 13 bases separated the two germline ends. CDR3 protein: CASSHRVTNEQYF. Written as DNA, the CDR3 is TGTGCCAGCAGTCACAGGGTAACCAACGAGCAGTACTTC.

This clonotype was observed at least ten times. The V call is TRBV12-3 or TRBV12-4, the J call TRBJ1-5; D unclear. The CDR3 runs to 13 residues. V dropped 4 bases and J dropped 7 bases, with 11 bases sitting between them. CDR3 residues: CASSSLDGQPQHF. The CDR3 coding sequence is TGTGCCAGCAGTTCGCTGGATGGGCAGCCCCAGCATTTT.

This clonotype occurred many times. The rearrangement uses TRBV20-1 and TRBJ2-5, with a weak D call TRBD1 (7 bases). Germline values: CDR1 DFQATT, CDR2 SNEGSKA (reference sequence). Trimming took 0 bases from V and 5 from J, leaving 16 bases between them. The CDR3 runs to 15 residues. DNA for the CDR3: TGCAGTGCTAGAGATGGCAGGGGGGCTATGGAGACCCAGTACTTC. Translation gives CSARDGRGAMETQYF.

This clonotype was seen repeatedly, ten times or more. The V gene is TRBV28, the J gene TRBJ2-2; D gene ambiguous. V was cut by 3 bases and J by 2 bases, with 10 bases left in between. This CDR3 region has 15 residues. The germline CDR1 and CDR2 sequences are MDHEN and SYDVKM. The CDR3 here is CASSFVGRNTGELFF. The CDR3 DNA reads as TGTGCCAGCAGTTTTGTTGGACGAAACACCGGGGAGCTGTTTTTT.

This clonotype has ten or more counts. The chain is built from TRBV6-5 and TRBJ2-7; 10 bases agree with TRBD2. Germline CDR1 MNHEY, CDR2 SVGAGI. There are 16 residues in the CDR3. V trimming: 0 bases; J trimming: 2 bases; junction bases outside the gene matches: 4. CDR3: CASSYSLGLAAYEQYF. The CDR3 DNA is TGTGCCAGCAGTTACTCGCTCGGACTAGCGGCCTACGAGCAGTACTTC.

This clonotype was counted ten times or more. The V and J genes are TRBV15 and TRBJ1-1, with D tentatively TRBD1 (5 bases). This CDR3 contains 14 residues. In germline, CDR1 is LNHNV, CDR2 YYDKDF (reference sequence). The V end was cut by 0 bases, the J end by 2 bases, with 7 bases between. In nucleotides, the CDR3 is TGTGCCACCAGCAGAGATGGGGCAAACACTGAAGCTTTCTTT. It translates to CATSRDGANTEAFF.

This clonotype was seen at least ten times. The chain links TRBV6-4 to TRBJ2-7; D call uncertain. The V end lost 7 bases, the J end lost 3 bases, and 25 bases lay between the germline ends. The CDR3 sequence is 17 residues long. CDR1 and CDR2 from the germline V gene are MRHNA and SNTAGT. CDR3 sequence: CASTPHIVKGSSYEQYF. CDR3 bases: TGTGCCAGCACCCCACATATCGTTAAAGGATCAAGCTACGAGCAGTACTTC.

This clonotype has a count of ten or more. This chain links TRBV6-1 with TRBJ1-1; D is unclear. Looked up from germline, CDR1 is MNHNS and CDR2 is SASEGT. The ends were cut back, 2 bases at V and 4 bases at J, with 14 bases in the middle. The CDR3 has 15 residues. The chain's CDR3 is CASSESPLGVTEAFF. CDR3 nucleotides: TGTGCCAGCAGTGAAAGCCCTCTCGGGGTCACTGAAGCTTTCTTT.

Ten or more counts support this clonotype. This chain uses TRBV28 with TRBJ2-7, with TRBD1 matching over 12 bases. Germline assignment: CDR1 MDHEN and CDR2 SYDVKM. V gave up 8 bases and J gave up 7 bases; unmatched junction bases: 12. The CDR3 is made up of 15 amino acids. Written as DNA, the CDR3 is TGTGCCAGCGGAGCTCCGGGACAGGGGGCGAGGGAGCAGTACTTC. The encoded protein is CASGAPGQGAREQYF.

The chain carries TRBV30 and TRBJ2-2; 7 nucleotides line up with TRBD1. The CDR3 consists of 16 residues. V gave up 0 bases and J gave up 3 bases; unmatched junction bases: 7. Germline V gene sequence: CDR1 GTSNPN, CDR2 SVGIG (reference sequence). The CDR3 loop reads CAWSVRQGVHTGELFF. DNA for the CDR3: TGTGCCTGGAGTGTACGTCAGGGGGTTCACACCGGGGAGCTGTTTTTT.

This sequence joins TRBV10-3 and TRBJ2-2, with TRBD2 as a possible D gene (5 bases). Trimming removed 2 bases from V and 7 bases from J, with 11 bases in between. The CDR3 has 14 amino acids. The V gene's germline CDR1 is ENHRY and CDR2 SYGVKD. The CDR3 protein is CAISERAAGGELFF. The CDR3 DNA follows: TGTGCCATCAGTGAGAGGGCTGCGGGCGGGGAGCTGTTTTTT.

This clonotype was counted many times. V is TRBV7-2 and J is TRBJ2-7; 12 nucleotides match TRBD2. Germline trimming cut 0 bases from V and 7 bases from J; bases unmatched to any gene: 10. This CDR3 is 17 amino acids long. CDR1 is SGHTA and CDR2 is FQGNSA in the germline V gene. CDR3 nucleotides: TGTGCCAGCAGCTTAGCCGAAACGCGACTAGCGGGAGAAGAGCAGTACTTC. Amino acids: CASSLAETRLAGEEQYF.

This clonotype occurred many times. The chain has TRBV7-6 and TRBJ2-7; 13 nucleotides line up with TRBD2. The germline V gene encodes CDR1 SGHVS and CDR2 FNYEAQ. With V trimmed by 0 bases and J by 2 bases, 10 bases remained unmatched. The CDR3 is 19 residues long. CDR3 bases: TGTGCCAGCAGCTTAGCACTTTTACTAGCGGGAGGGCCAACCTACGAGCAGTACTTC. Protein product: CASSLALLLAGGPTYEQYF.